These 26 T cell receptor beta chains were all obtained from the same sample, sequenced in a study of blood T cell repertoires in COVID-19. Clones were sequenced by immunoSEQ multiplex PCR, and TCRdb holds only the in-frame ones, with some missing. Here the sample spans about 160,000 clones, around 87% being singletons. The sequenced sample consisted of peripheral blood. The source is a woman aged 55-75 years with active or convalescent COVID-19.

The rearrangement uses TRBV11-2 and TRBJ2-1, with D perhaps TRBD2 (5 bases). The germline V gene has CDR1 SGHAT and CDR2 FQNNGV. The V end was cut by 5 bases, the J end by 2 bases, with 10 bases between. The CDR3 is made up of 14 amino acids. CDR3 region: CASSREGPYNEQFF. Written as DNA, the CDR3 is TGTGCCAGCAGCCGGGAAGGGCCCTACAATGAGCAGTTCTTC.

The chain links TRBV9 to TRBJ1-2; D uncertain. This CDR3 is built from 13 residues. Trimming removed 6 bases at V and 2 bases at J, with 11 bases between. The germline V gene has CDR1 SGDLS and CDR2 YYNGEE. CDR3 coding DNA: TGTGCCAGCACCCCTGGGGAGAACTATGGCTACACCTTC. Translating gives CASTPGENYGYTF.

In nucleotides, the CDR3 is TGTGCCAGCAGCCATAGCGGGAGATACAATGAGCAGTTCTTC. Its translation is CASSHSGRYNEQFF. The chain has TRBV3-1 (or the pseudogene TRBV3-2) and TRBJ2-1; 9 nucleotides line up with TRBD2. Unmatched junction bases numbered 1, after V lost 3 bases and J lost 4 bases. The CDR3 totals 14 residues. Germline V CDR1 and CDR2: LGHDT, YNNKEL (reference sequence).

The CDR3 DNA sequence: TGTGCCAGCAGTGAACTGACTAGCGGGGAGGGGACCCAGTACTTC. Its protein product is CASSELTSGEGTQYF. The V call is TRBV6-1, the J call TRBJ2-5; 11 positions match TRBD2. The J segment lost 7 bases and the V segment lost 2 bases, leaving 6 bases of the junction unmatched. The V gene's germline CDR1 is MNHNS and CDR2 SASEGT. The CDR3 spans 15 residues.

The CDR3 spells CASSSPLGPQETQYF. The CDR3 bases are TGTGCCAGCAGTTCCCCCCTGGGGCCCCAAGAGACCCAGTACTTC. The chain links TRBV7-2 to TRBJ2-5; D is perhaps TRBD1 (5 bases). CDR1 is SGHTA, CDR2 FQGNSA, per germline. The V gene lost 6 bases and the J gene lost 1 base, with 15 bases spanning the gap. The CDR3 has 15 amino acids. The full variable domain, rest sourced from reference TRBV7-2 and TRBJ2-5, is GAGVSQSPSNKVTEKGKDVELRCDPISGHTALYWYRQSLGQGLEFLIYFQGNSAPDKSGLPSDRFSAERTGGSVSTLTIQRTQQEDSAVYLCASSSPLGPQETQYFGPGTRLLVL.

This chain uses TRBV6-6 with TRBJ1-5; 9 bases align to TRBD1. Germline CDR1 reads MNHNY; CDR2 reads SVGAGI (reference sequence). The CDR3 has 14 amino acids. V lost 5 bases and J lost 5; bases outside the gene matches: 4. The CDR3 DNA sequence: TGTGCCAGCAGTCAACGACAGGGGGATCAGCCCCAGCATTTT. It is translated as CASSQRQGDQPQHF.

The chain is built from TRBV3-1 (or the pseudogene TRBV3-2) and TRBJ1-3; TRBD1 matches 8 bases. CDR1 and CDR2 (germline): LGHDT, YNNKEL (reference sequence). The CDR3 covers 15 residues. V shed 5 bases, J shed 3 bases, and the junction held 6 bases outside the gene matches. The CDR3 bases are TGTGCCAGCAGCACAACTACAGGGGGTGGAAACACCATATATTTT. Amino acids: CASSTTTGGGNTIYF.

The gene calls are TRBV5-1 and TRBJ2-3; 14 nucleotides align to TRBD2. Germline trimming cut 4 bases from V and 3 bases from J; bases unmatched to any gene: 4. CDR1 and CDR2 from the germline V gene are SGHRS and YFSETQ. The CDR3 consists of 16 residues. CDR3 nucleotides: TGCGCCAGCAGCCGGACTAGCGGGGGGTTTACAGATACGCAGTATTTT. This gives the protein CASSRTSGGFTDTQYF.

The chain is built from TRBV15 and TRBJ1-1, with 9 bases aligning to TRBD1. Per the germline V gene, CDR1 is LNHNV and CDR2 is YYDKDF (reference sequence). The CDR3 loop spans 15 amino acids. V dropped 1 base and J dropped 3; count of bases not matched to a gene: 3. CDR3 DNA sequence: TGTGCCACCAGCAGAGGGGACAGGGCATACACTGAAGCTTTCTTT. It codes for CATSRGDRAYTEAFF. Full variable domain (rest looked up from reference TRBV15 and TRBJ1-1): DAMVIQNPRYQVTQFGKPVTLSCSQTLNHNVMYWYQQKSSQAPKLLFHYYDKDFNNEADTPDNFQSRRPNTSFCFLDIRSPGLGDTAMYLCATSRGDRAYTEAFFGQGTRLTVV.

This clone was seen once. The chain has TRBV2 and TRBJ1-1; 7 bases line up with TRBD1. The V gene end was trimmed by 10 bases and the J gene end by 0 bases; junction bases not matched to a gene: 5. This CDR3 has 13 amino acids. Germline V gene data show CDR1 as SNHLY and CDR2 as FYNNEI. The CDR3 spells CATGGQLNTEAFF. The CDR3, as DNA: TGTGCCACAGGGGGACAGTTGAACACTGAAGCTTTCTTT.

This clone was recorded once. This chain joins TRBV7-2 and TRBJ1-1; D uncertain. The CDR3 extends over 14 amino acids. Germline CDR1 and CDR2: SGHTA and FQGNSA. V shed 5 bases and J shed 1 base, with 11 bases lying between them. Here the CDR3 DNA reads TGTGCCAGCAGCCCTTCGAGGGCGAACACTGAAGCTTTCTTT. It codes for CASSPSRANTEAFF.

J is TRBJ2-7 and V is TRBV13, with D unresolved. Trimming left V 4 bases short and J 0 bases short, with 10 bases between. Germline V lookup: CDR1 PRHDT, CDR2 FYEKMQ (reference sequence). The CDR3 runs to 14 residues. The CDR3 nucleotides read TGTGCCAGCAGCTCCCGAGAACTCTCCTACGAGCAGTACTTC. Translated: CASSSRELSYEQYF. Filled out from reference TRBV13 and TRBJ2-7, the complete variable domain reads AAGVIQSPRHLIKEKRETATLKCYPIPRHDTVYWYQQGPGQDPQFLISFYEKMQSDKGSIPDRFSAQQFSDYHSELNMSSLELGDSALYFCASSSRELSYEQYFGPGTRLTVT.

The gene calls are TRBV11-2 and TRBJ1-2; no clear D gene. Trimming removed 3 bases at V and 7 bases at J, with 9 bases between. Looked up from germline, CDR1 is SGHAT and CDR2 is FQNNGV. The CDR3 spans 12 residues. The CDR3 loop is CASSLGGTGYTF. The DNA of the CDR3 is TGTGCCAGCAGCTTGGGAGGAACTGGCTACACCTTC.

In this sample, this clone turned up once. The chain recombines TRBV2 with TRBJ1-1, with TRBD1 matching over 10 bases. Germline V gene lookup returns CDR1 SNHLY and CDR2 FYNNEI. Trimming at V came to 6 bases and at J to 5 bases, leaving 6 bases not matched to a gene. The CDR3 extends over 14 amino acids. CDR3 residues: CASRNDRGLTEAFF. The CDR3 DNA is TGTGCCAGCAGAAACGACAGGGGGCTTACTGAAGCTTTCTTT.

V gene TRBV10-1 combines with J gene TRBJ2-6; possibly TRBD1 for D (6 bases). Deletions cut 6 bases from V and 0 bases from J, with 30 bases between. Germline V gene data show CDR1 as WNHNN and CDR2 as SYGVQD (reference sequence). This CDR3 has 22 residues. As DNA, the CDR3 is TGCGCCAGCAGGAGGGGGAGACAGAAGGAAATTCGAGTTAGCTCTGGGGCCAACGTCCTGACTTTC. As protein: CASRRGRQKEIRVSSGANVLTF.

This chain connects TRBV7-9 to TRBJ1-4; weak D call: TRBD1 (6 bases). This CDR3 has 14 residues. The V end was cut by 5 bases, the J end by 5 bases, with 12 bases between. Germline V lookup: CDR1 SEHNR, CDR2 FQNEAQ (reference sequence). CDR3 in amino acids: CASSTFQGNEKLFF. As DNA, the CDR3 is TGTGCCAGCAGCACGTTCCAGGGGAATGAAAAACTGTTTTTT.

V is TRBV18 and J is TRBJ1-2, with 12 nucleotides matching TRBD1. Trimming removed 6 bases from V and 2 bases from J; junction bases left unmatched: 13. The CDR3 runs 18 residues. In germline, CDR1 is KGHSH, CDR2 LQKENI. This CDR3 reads CASSRIPGQGAFNYGYTF. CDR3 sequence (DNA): TGTGCCAGCTCCCGAATTCCGGGACAGGGGGCTTTCAACTATGGCTACACCTTC.

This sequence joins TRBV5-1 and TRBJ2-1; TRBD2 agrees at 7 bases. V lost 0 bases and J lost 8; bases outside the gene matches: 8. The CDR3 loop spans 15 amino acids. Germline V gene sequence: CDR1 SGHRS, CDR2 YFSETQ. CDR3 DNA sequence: TGCGCCAGCAGCTTGGCCGACTCGGGAGGAGATGAGCAGTTCTTC. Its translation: CASSLADSGGDEQFF.

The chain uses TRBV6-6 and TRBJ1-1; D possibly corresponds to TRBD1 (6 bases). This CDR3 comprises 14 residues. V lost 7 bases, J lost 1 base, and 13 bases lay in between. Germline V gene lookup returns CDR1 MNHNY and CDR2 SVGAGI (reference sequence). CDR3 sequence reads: CASTAKTGNTEAFF. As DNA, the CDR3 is TGTGCCAGCACGGCGAAGACAGGGAACACTGAAGCTTTCTTT.

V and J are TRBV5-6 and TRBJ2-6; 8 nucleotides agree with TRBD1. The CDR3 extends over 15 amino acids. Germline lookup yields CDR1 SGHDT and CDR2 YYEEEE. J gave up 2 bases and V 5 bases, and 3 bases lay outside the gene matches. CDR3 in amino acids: CASSLQGAGANVLTF. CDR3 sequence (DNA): TGTGCCAGCAGTTTACAGGGGGCTGGGGCCAACGTCCTGACTTTC.

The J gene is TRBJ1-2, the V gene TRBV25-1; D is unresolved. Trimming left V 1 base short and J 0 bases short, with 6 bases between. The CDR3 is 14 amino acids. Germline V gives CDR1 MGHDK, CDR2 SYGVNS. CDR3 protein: CASSESGSNYGYTF. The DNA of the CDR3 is TGTGCCAGCAGTGAATCCGGTTCTAACTATGGCTACACCTTC.

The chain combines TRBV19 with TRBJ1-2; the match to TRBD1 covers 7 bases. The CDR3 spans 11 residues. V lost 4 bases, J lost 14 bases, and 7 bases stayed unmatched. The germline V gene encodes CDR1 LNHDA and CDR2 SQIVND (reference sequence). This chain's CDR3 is CASSNGQALTF. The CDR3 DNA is TGTGCCAGTAGTAACGGACAGGCACTGACCTTC.

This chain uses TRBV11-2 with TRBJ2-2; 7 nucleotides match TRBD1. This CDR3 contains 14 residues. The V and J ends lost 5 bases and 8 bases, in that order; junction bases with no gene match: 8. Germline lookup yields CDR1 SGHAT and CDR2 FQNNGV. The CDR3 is CASSGNRGRGELFF. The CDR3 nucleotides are TGTGCCAGCAGCGGTAACAGGGGCCGAGGGGAGCTGTTTTTT.

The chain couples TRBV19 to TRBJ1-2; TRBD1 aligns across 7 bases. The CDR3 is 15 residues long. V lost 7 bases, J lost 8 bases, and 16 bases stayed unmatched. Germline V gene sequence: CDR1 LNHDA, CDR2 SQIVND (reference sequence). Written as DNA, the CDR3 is TGTGCCAGTATAGAGTTCCAGGGGGGATTAAGCGGCTACACCTTC. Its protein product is CASIEFQGGLSGYTF.

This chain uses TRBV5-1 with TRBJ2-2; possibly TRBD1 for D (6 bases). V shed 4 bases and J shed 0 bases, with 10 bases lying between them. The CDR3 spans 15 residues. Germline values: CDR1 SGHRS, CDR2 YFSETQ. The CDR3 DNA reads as TGCGCCAGCAGCGGACAGACCCCGAACACCGGGGAGCTGTTTTTT. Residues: CASSGQTPNTGELFF.

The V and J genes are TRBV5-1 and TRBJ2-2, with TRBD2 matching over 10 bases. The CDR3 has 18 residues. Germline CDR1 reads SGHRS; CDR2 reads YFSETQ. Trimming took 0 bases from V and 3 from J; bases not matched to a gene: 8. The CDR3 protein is CASSLAELAGRDTGELFF. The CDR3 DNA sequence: TGCGCCAGCAGCTTGGCCGAACTAGCGGGGAGGGACACCGGGGAGCTGTTTTTT.